The 26 T cell receptor beta chains below all came from one sample that was sequenced in a study of cytomegalovirus exposure and HLA in healthy donors. 13 Jbeta primers and 60 Vbeta primers were used for the PCR. Measured with immunoSEQ multiplex PCR; TCRdb has only the in-frame clones, and not every one. The sample has about 170,000 clones, 80% to 90% seen once. The sequencing sample was made of PBMCs. The receptors derive from a woman under 30 in good health and CMV-seronegative.

In regard to this clone: The germline gene is not matched at one end of the junction; a read error may be the cause. Other DNA sequences within the sample encode an identical CDR3. The chain uses TRBV7-9 and TRBJ2-2; 8 nucleotides match TRBD1. The germline gives CDR1 SEHNR, CDR2 FQNEAQ (reference sequence). This CDR3 has 16 residues. The CDR3 nucleotides read TGTTCCAGCAGCTTAGTCGTCAGGGGGCCAACCGGGGAGCTGTTTTTT. Its protein product is CSSSLVVRGPTGELFF.

The V call is TRBV5-4, the J call TRBJ2-7; 12 positions match TRBD2. Germline V gives CDR1 SGHNT, CDR2 YYREEE (reference sequence). This CDR3 has 16 residues. Losses at the gene ends were 3 bases for V and 3 bases for J; bases not matched to a gene: 7. The CDR3 is CASSSLAGGLDYEQYF. CDR3 sequence (DNA): TGTGCCAGCAGCTCGCTAGCGGGAGGGTTGGACTACGAGCAGTACTTC.

V and J are TRBV6-1 and TRBJ2-1; 7 nucleotides agree with TRBD2. This CDR3 has 14 residues. J lost 5 bases, V lost 4 bases, and 5 bases had no gene match. Per the germline V gene, CDR1 is MNHNS and CDR2 is SASEGT. The CDR3 coding sequence is TGTGCCAGCAGTGGACCCGGGACTAACAATGAGCAGTTCTTC. This translates into CASSGPGTNNEQFF.

This rearrangement joins TRBV5-5 to TRBJ2-1; 7 nucleotides match TRBD2. V gave up 3 bases and J gave up 2 bases; unmatched junction bases: 5. CDR3 length equals 15 residues. Per germline, CDR1 SGHKS and CDR2 YYEKEE (reference sequence). Written as DNA, the CDR3 is TGTGCCAGCAGCTGGCTAGCGGATACCTACAATGAGCAGTTCTTC. It translates to CASSWLADTYNEQFF.

About this clone: The sample has other DNA sequences that encode this CDR3 too. The rearrangement joins TRBV9 to TRBJ2-3, with 8 bases lining up with TRBD2. The V segment lost 0 bases and the J segment 0 bases; nucleotides outside the gene matches: 3. CDR3 length: 16 amino acids. The germline V gene encodes CDR1 SGDLS and CDR2 YYNGEE. In DNA form, the CDR3 reads TGTGCCAGCAGCGTAGGAGCGGGAGCTAGCACAGATACGCAGTATTTT. This translates into CASSVGAGASTDTQYF.

The chain links TRBV18 to TRBJ2-3, with 8 bases that match TRBD1. Germline values: CDR1 KGHSH, CDR2 LQKENI. V shed 2 bases and J 7 bases; nucleotides not matched to a gene: 5. The CDR3 spans 14 residues. CDR3 sequence: CASSPSQGANTQYF. DNA of the CDR3: TGTGCCAGCTCACCATCCCAGGGGGCCAATACGCAGTATTTT.

The chain is built from TRBV10-2 and TRBJ2-3, with D tentatively TRBD1 (6 bases). Germline values: CDR1 WSHSY, CDR2 SAAADI. V lost 5 bases and J lost 3, with 15 bases in between. The CDR3 is 15 amino acids. The CDR3 region has the DNA TGCGCCAGCAGTTATCAGGGGACCGGGACAGATACGCAGTATTTT. The encoded protein is CASSYQGTGTDTQYF.

The J gene is TRBJ2-5, the V gene TRBV28; D gene uncertain. The J call may be mistaken, given a closer DNA end match to TRBJ2-7. CDR3 length: 11 residues. Per germline, CDR1 MDHEN and CDR2 SYDVKM. CDR3 in amino acids: CASSSVYEQYF. The CDR3 nucleotides read TGTGCCAGCAGTTCTGTCTACGAGCAGTACTTC.

CDR3 sequence: CASSLDRSYNEQFF. CDR3 sequence (DNA): TGTGCCAGCAGCCTGGACAGATCCTACAATGAGCAGTTCTTC. J is TRBJ2-1 and V is TRBV5-4, with a weak D call TRBD1 (6 bases). Looked up from germline, CDR1 is SGHNT and CDR2 is YYREEE (reference sequence). V was shortened by 4 bases and J by 1 base, with 9 bases between the two germline ends. This CDR3 is 14 amino acids long. Filled out from reference TRBV5-4 and TRBJ2-1, the complete variable domain reads ETGVTQSPTHLIKTRGQQVTLRCSSQSGHNTVSWYQQALGQGPQFIFQYYREEENGRGNFPPRFSGLQFPNYSSELNVNALELDDSALYLCASSLDRSYNEQFFGPGTRLTVL.

This clone appeared once. The J gene is TRBJ1-1, the V gene TRBV19; TRBD1 is a possible D gene (6 bases). CDR1 and CDR2 (germline): LNHDA, SQIVND (reference sequence). The V and J ends lost 2 bases and 1 base respectively, with 14 bases between them. The CDR3 extends over 16 amino acids. The CDR3, as DNA: TGTGCCAGTAGTATAATAACAGGGAGATCGAACACTGAAGCTTTCTTT. As protein: CASSIITGRSNTEAFF.

The chain recombines TRBV7-6 with TRBJ2-3; the D is unclear. With 1 base removed from V and 2 bases from J, the gap between germline ends came to 7 bases. The CDR3 runs 14 residues. Germline V gene data show CDR1 as SGHVS and CDR2 as FNYEAQ. The DNA for the CDR3 is TGTGCCAGCAGCTTAGTTCCGTACACAGATACGCAGTATTTT. This codes for CASSLVPYTDTQYF.

The chain carries TRBV19 and TRBJ1-1, with unresolved D. CDR1 LNHDA and CDR2 SQIVND come from the germline V gene (reference sequence). This CDR3 has 14 residues. V lost 4 bases and J lost 4, with 13 bases in between. CDR3: CASSRHVEGTEAFF. For the CDR3, the DNA is TGTGCCAGTAGTAGACACGTGGAGGGCACTGAAGCTTTCTTT.

This clone was counted a single time. This chain uses TRBV4-1 with TRBJ2-5; possibly TRBD2 for D (6 bases). This CDR3 is 13 amino acids long. V lost 4 bases, J lost 5 bases, and 11 bases lay in between. In germline, CDR1 is MGHRA, CDR2 YSYEKL. The DNA of the CDR3 is TGCGCCAGCAGCCCTACGGGGAGGGAGACCCAGTACTTC. Amino acids: CASSPTGRETQYF.

The genes are TRBV13 and TRBJ2-7, with D possibly matching TRBD2 (7 bases). V was trimmed by 7 bases and J by 3 bases, leaving 19 bases between them. CDR1 PRHDT and CDR2 FYEKMQ come from the germline V gene (reference sequence). The CDR3 has 15 residues. The CDR3 nucleotides read TGTGCCAGCAACCTAGGGGGGGACTCCAACTACGAGCAGTACTTC. Protein sequence: CASNLGGDSNYEQYF.

Only one count was recorded for this clone. The chain carries TRBV13 and TRBJ2-6, with TRBD1 matching 9 bases. The CDR3 spans 16 residues. Per germline, CDR1 PRHDT and CDR2 FYEKMQ (reference sequence). Trimming took 4 bases from V and 3 from J; bases not matched to a gene: 4. The CDR3 loop reads CASSWTGAGGANVLTF. CDR3 in DNA: TGTGCCAGCAGCTGGACAGGGGCGGGTGGGGCCAACGTCCTGACTTTC.

The V gene is TRBV13, the J gene TRBJ1-1; D call uncertain. V lost 3 bases and J 4 bases, leaving 9 bases between the germline ends. The CDR3 length is 13 residues. The V gene's germline CDR1 is PRHDT and CDR2 FYEKMQ (reference sequence). CDR3 sequence: CASSFIARTEAFF. CDR3 coding DNA: TGTGCCAGCAGCTTTATAGCGCGCACTGAAGCTTTCTTT.

V usage is TRBV10-3 and J usage is TRBJ1-1; D is ambiguous. The CDR3 has 20 residues. V shed 8 bases and J shed 0 bases, with 31 bases lying between them. Germline CDR1 reads ENHRY; CDR2 reads SYGVKD. The chain's CDR3 is CAIDLGRTGHARELNTEAFF. As DNA, the CDR3 is TGTGCCATCGACCTGGGGAGAACCGGCCACGCCCGAGAGTTGAACACTGAAGCTTTCTTT.

The chain carries TRBV6-4 and TRBJ2-1, with a possible D match to TRBD1 (5 bases). The germline CDR1 and CDR2 sequences are MRHNA and SNTAGT. The CDR3 is 15 residues long. V was clipped by 2 bases and J by 3 bases, with 11 bases between them. The DNA of the CDR3 is TGTGCCAGCAGTGACGACTTCGGACACTACAATGAGCAGTTCTTC. Amino acids: CASSDDFGHYNEQFF.

The chain links TRBV7-2 to TRBJ2-7, with 9 bases identical to TRBD2. Germline V gene sequence: CDR1 SGHTA, CDR2 FQGNSA. This CDR3 region has 17 residues. The V and J ends lost 1 base and 3 bases, in that order; junction bases with no gene match: 10. In DNA form, the CDR3 reads TGTGCCAGCAGCTTAGAAGTAGCGGGAGACTTTTTCTACGAGCAGTACTTC. It translates to CASSLEVAGDFFYEQYF.

A single count supports this clone. The chain couples TRBV7-2 to TRBJ2-2; TRBD1 might be the D (6 bases). CDR1 SGHTA and CDR2 FQGNSA come from the germline V gene. Trimming pared 11 bases from V and 1 base from J, leaving 8 bases between. The CDR3 loop spans 12 amino acids. The CDR3 nucleotides read TGTGCCGGGGGACAGAACACCGGGGAGCTGTTTTTT. It specifies CAGGQNTGELFF.

In this sample, this clone turned up a few times. The chain couples TRBV6-4 to TRBJ2-7; D unclear. The V gene lost 9 bases and the J gene lost 1 base, with 4 bases spanning the gap. Per the germline V gene, CDR1 is MRHNA and CDR2 is SNTAGT. This CDR3 region has 10 residues. CDR3 coding DNA: TGTGCCAGATATTCCTACGAGCAGTACTTC. This codes for CARYSYEQYF.

This clone is a singleton in its sample. The chain links TRBV7-2 to TRBJ2-2; D call uncertain. Germline CDR1 and CDR2: SGHTA and FQGNSA. This CDR3 is built from 12 residues. V dropped 4 bases and J dropped 6 bases, with 6 bases sitting between them. The CDR3 bases are TGTGCCAGCAGCTCTCGCGCCGGGGAGCTGTTTTTT. This sequence encodes CASSSRAGELFF.

The V call is TRBV7-9, the J call TRBJ2-5; 7 bases match TRBD1. The CDR3 sequence is 16 residues long. Germline CDR1 and CDR2: SEHNR and FQNEAQ (reference sequence). V shed 5 bases and J 2 bases; nucleotides not matched to a gene: 11. The CDR3 reads CASSLLTGIVQETQYF. The CDR3 nucleotides are TGTGCCAGCAGCCTACTGACAGGGATTGTGCAAGAGACCCAGTACTTC.

The genes are TRBV18 and TRBJ2-7; 9 nucleotides agree with TRBD2. The CDR3 totals 15 residues. Germline CDR1 is KGHSH and CDR2 is LQKENI. After removal of 2 bases from V and 2 bases from J, the junction contained 4 bases not matched to a gene. Here the CDR3 DNA reads TGTGCCAGCTCACCAAGACTAGCGGAGACCTACGAGCAGTACTTC. It yields the protein CASSPRLAETYEQYF.

The rearrangement uses TRBV19 and TRBJ2-3; D remains ambiguous. The CDR3 contains 13 residues. From germline, CDR1 is LNHDA and CDR2 SQIVND (reference sequence). V was trimmed by 5 bases and J by 1 base, leaving 7 bases between them. In DNA, the CDR3 is TGTGCCAGTAGTCTTCCAGGCACAGATACGCAGTATTTT. Protein: CASSLPGTDTQYF.

The V call is TRBV6-1, the J call TRBJ2-5; a possible D gene is TRBD2 (5 bases). This CDR3 has 16 residues. The germline V gene has CDR1 MNHNS and CDR2 SASEGT. V lost 0 bases, J lost 5 bases, and 16 bases lay in between. The CDR3 region is CASSEAGTGIWETQYF. The CDR3 DNA reads as TGTGCCAGCAGTGAAGCGGGAACGGGAATTTGGGAGACCCAGTACTTC.